Reported below is one T cell receptor beta chain. This record comes from a study of blood T cell repertoires in COVID-19. The overall study: From the United States, Italy and Spain came samples of acute and convalescent COVID-19.

Germline V gene data show CDR1 as SEHNR and CDR2 as FQNEAQ (reference sequence). V shed 8 bases and J 4 bases; nucleotides not matched to a gene: 8. The CDR3 spans 15 residues. Authors' analysis steps: Reference gene primers were amplified, and this amplification served to estimate nucleated cell counts. Some clones are missing from TCRdb's copy, which holds only in-frame ones; the method was immunoSEQ multiplex PCR. V and J calls and clone size are copied from that table; D and trimming were computed from the DNA. The sample holds 160,000 or so clones; approximately 85% are singletons and the top ten take around 1.1%.

Material: peripheral blood. The rearrangement links TRBV7-9 to TRBJ2-1; 10 bases are shared with TRBD2. The TCR was taken from a man in his forties with acute or convalescent COVID-19. This CDR3 reads CASGLSGGVYNEQFF. CDR3 coding DNA: TGTGCCAGCGGCCTCAGCGGGGGGGTTTACAATGAGCAGTTCTTC.